Listed below are T cell receptor beta chains from one sample, sequenced in a study of regulatory T cells in long-lasting Graves disease. TCRdb itself ran the multiplex PCR reads through MiXCR, one entry per CDR3 protein. The sample includes hundreds of thousands of distinct CDR3 sequences, 15% to 20% of them seen just once. These data were also reused for a study on T cells in Graves' hyperthyroidism and ophthalmopathy.

Specimen: peripheral blood mononuclear cells (PBMCs), collected at new diagnosis, from a patient treated with antithyroid drugs. These receptors were collected from a woman aged 25 to 39 with Graves disease. The CDR3 runs from the conserved cysteine through the conserved F or W. The order of the fields is J gene, D gene, V gene, clone size, CDR3 protein, CDR3 DNA. D genes are given only for firm matches. Only some rows state a clone size, as once, few, many or a class for expanded clones.

J gene: TRBJ2-7; D gene: NA; V gene: TRBV28; clone size: many; CDR3 protein: CASRKGSYEQYF; CDR3 DNA: TGTGCCAGCAGAAAAGGCTCCTACGAGCAGTACTTC
J gene: TRBJ2-7; D gene: TRBD2; V gene: TRBV6-1; clone size: many; CDR3 protein: CASRSGGRYEQYF; CDR3 DNA: TGTGCCAGCAGATCCGGGGGGAGGTACGAGCAGTACTTC
J gene: TRBJ1-2; D gene: NA; V gene: TRBV10-3; clone size: many; CDR3 protein: CAISSSGLTDGYTF; CDR3 DNA: TGTGCCATCAGTTCCTCCGGGCTCACGGATGGCTACACCTTC
J gene: TRBJ1-6; D gene: NA; V gene: TRBV20-1; clone size: NA; CDR3 protein: CSAPRLVSSYNSPLHF; CDR3 DNA: TGCAGTGCTCCCCGTTTGGTTAGCTCCTATAATTCACCCCTCCACTTT
J gene: TRBJ2-2; D gene: TRBD1; V gene: TRBV5-8; clone size: few; CDR3 protein: CASSFVGDRGVRDTGELFF; CDR3 DNA: TGTGCCAGCAGCTTCGTAGGGGACAGGGGCGTGCGGGACACCGGGGAGCTGTTTTTT
J gene: TRBJ2-7; D gene: TRBD2; V gene: TRBV5-8; clone size: many; CDR3 protein: CASSLTTQRGFYEQYF; CDR3 DNA: TGTGCCAGCAGCTTAACGACCCAGCGGGGGTTTTACGAGCAGTACTTC
J gene: TRBJ2-7; D gene: NA; V gene: TRBV4-2; clone size: few; CDR3 protein: CASSQSTGAYEQYF; CDR3 DNA: TGTGCCAGCAGCCAATCCACGGGAGCCTACGAGCAGTACTTC
J gene: TRBJ2-4; D gene: NA; V gene: TRBV12-3/TRBV12-4; clone size: many; CDR3 protein: CASSLIPNIQYF; CDR3 DNA: TGTGCCAGCAGTCTAATTCCAAACATTCAGTACTTC
J gene: TRBJ2-7; D gene: NA; V gene: TRBV2; clone size: many; CDR3 protein: CASSADDAPIRF; CDR3 DNA: TGTGCCAGCAGTGCCGACGACGCTCCTATTAGGTTC
J gene: TRBJ2-1; D gene: NA; V gene: TRBV19; clone size: many; CDR3 protein: CASSETAVGGPYNEQFF; CDR3 DNA: TGTGCCAGTAGTGAAACCGCCGTGGGGGGGCCGTACAATGAGCAGTTCTTC
J gene: TRBJ2-7; D gene: TRBD1; V gene: TRBV28; clone size: many; CDR3 protein: CASSPRGQGAFYEQYF; CDR3 DNA: TGTGCCAGCAGTCCCCGGGGACAGGGGGCTTTCTACGAGCAGTACTTC
J gene: TRBJ1-2; D gene: NA; V gene: TRBV11-2; clone size: NA; CDR3 protein: CASSSGTRNYGYTF; CDR3 DNA: TGTGCCAGCAGTTCAGGGACACGCAACTATGGCTACACCTTC
J gene: TRBJ1-3; D gene: NA; V gene: TRBV5-1; clone size: NA; CDR3 protein: CASKGGGAEKTIYF; CDR3 DNA: TGCGCCAGCAAAGGCGGAGGAGCGGAAAAGACCATATATTTT
J gene: TRBJ1-5; D gene: TRBD1; V gene: TRBV15; clone size: many; CDR3 protein: CATGARGNNQPQHF; CDR3 DNA: TGTGCCACCGGGGCCAGGGGGAACAATCAGCCCCAGCATTTT
J gene: TRBJ2-5; D gene: NA; V gene: TRBV7-2; clone size: once; CDR3 protein: CASSPRRARSGETQYF; CDR3 DNA: TGTGCCAGCAGCCCCAGGCGGGCTCGATCAGGGGAGACCCAGTACTTC
J gene: TRBJ2-7; D gene: TRBD1; V gene: TRBV20-1; clone size: NA; CDR3 protein: CSARNTGGGYEQYF; CDR3 DNA: TGCAGTGCTAGAAACACAGGGGGCGGCTACGAGCAGTACTTC
J gene: TRBJ2-5; D gene: TRBD2; V gene: TRBV20-1; clone size: NA; CDR3 protein: CSAGLPRAYQETQYF; CDR3 DNA: TGCAGCGCGGGACTACCCCGAGCTTACCAAGAGACCCAGTACTTC
J gene: TRBJ1-1; D gene: NA; V gene: TRBV20-1; clone size: many; CDR3 protein: CSARDPGRLSEAFF; CDR3 DNA: TGCAGTGCTAGAGATCCAGGGAGGTTAAGTGAAGCTTTCTTT
J gene: TRBJ2-5; D gene: TRBD2; V gene: TRBV28; clone size: many; CDR3 protein: CASRGELAGVWQGRETQYF; CDR3 DNA: TGTGCCAGCCGAGGAGAACTAGCGGGAGTGTGGCAGGGCCGAGAGACCCAGTACTTC
J gene: TRBJ1-1; D gene: NA; V gene: TRBV3-1; clone size: many; CDR3 protein: CASSPGEVNTEAFF; CDR3 DNA: TGTGCCAGCAGCCCGGGGGAAGTGAACACTGAAGCTTTCTTT
J gene: TRBJ2-2; D gene: NA; V gene: TRBV6-2/TRBV6-3; clone size: many; CDR3 protein: CASTKYLLDPGELFF; CDR3 DNA: TGTGCCAGCACCAAATACCTTCTGGACCCCGGGGAGCTGTTTTTT
J gene: TRBJ2-1; D gene: TRBD2; V gene: TRBV29-1; clone size: few; CDR3 protein: CSVGTSAVGEQFF; CDR3 DNA: TGCAGCGTTGGAACTAGCGCTGTAGGTGAGCAGTTCTTC
J gene: TRBJ2-7; D gene: NA; V gene: TRBV7-2; clone size: many; CDR3 protein: CASSFHPREQYF; CDR3 DNA: TGTGCCAGCAGCTTCCACCCCCGCGAGCAGTACTTC
J gene: TRBJ2-1; D gene: NA; V gene: TRBV20-1; clone size: NA; CDR3 protein: CSARVPSRYNEQFF; CDR3 DNA: TGCAGTGCTAGAGTCCCGTCTCGCTACAATGAGCAGTTCTTC
J gene: TRBJ2-7; D gene: TRBD1; V gene: TRBV6-7; clone size: NA; CDR3 protein: CASSSPAQGANRSLSYEQYF; CDR3 DNA: TGTGCCAGCAGTTCACCCGCTCAGGGGGCGAACAGATCCCTCTCCTACGAGCAGTACTTC
J gene: TRBJ2-1; D gene: TRBD1; V gene: TRBV6-2/TRBV6-3; clone size: many; CDR3 protein: CASSERRGTGVYNEQFF; CDR3 DNA: TGTGCCAGCAGTGAGCGCAGAGGGACAGGTGTCTACAATGAGCAGTTCTTC
J gene: TRBJ2-5; D gene: NA; V gene: TRBV6-1; clone size: many; CDR3 protein: CASSEAGAKETQYF; CDR3 DNA: TGTGCCAGCAGTGAAGCGGGGGCAAAGGAGACCCAGTACTTC